This TCR beta chain appears in the sequencing data of a study of blood T cells in healthy people across ages. Study results and caveats: No one knew whether donors had CMV, which possibly confounded expanded clonotype changes.

Germline CDR1 is MNHNY and CDR2 is SVGAGI (reference sequence). The CDR3 sequence is 14 residues long. The ends were cut back, 0 bases at V and 6 bases at J, with 11 bases in the middle. PCR was performed a second time for about 7 to 12 cycles using a sample-barcoded 5' primer and a J-beta primer mix. TCRdb ran MiXCR on the 5' RACE reads and lists one entry per CDR3 protein. The sample contains around 750,000 distinct CDR3 sequences, roughly 53% of which appear only once. To note about this clonotype: Antigen: not known.

The rearrangement links TRBV6-6 to TRBJ1-2; tentatively, D is TRBD1 (6 bases). The material sequenced was blood. The TCR was taken from an elderly man in good health. DNA of the CDR3: TGTGCCAGCAGTTACTCAGGGGGGCTAGATGGCTACACCTTC. Translating it yields CASSYSGGLDGYTF.